These 24 T cell receptor beta chains originate from one sample sequenced in a study of blood T cell repertoires in COVID-19. Clones were sequenced by immunoSEQ multiplex PCR, and TCRdb holds only the in-frame ones, with some missing. This table has about 70,000 clones, roughly 79% appearing once. Sequencing input: peripheral blood. The receptors were gathered from a woman between 70 and 85 years old with acute or convalescent COVID-19.

The gene calls are TRBV5-3 and TRBJ1-4, with no clear D. TRBV5-3 is designated an ORF whose function remains uncertain. Trimming left V 0 bases short and J 5 bases short, with 17 bases between. This CDR3 spans 17 amino acids. CDR3 nucleotides: TGTGCCAGAAGCTTGGGAGAGAGTCAGGCTAGCAATGAAAAACTGTTTTTT. Amino acids: CARSLGESQASNEKLFF.

The chain is built from TRBV7-9 and TRBJ1-5, with D perhaps matching TRBD1 (6 bases). Trimming pared 5 bases from V and 2 bases from J, leaving 13 bases between. This CDR3 is 15 amino acids long. In germline, CDR1 is SEHNR, CDR2 FQNEAQ (reference sequence). As DNA, the CDR3 is TGTGCCAGCAGCCCTTCTAACAGGGGCAATCAGCCCCAGCATTTT. It is translated as CASSPSNRGNQPQHF.

The rearrangement links TRBV20-1 to TRBJ2-1, with D perhaps matching TRBD1 (5 bases). The CDR3 has 14 amino acids. Trimming took 3 bases from V and 3 from J, leaving 12 bases between them. The germline V gene has CDR1 DFQATT and CDR2 SNEGSKA (reference sequence). CDR3 amino acids: CSASRGGVYNEQFF. Here the CDR3 DNA reads TGCAGTGCTAGTAGGGGTGGGGTCTACAATGAGCAGTTCTTC.

The chain recombines TRBV27 with TRBJ2-7; 13 nucleotides agree with TRBD2. Germline CDR1 reads MNHEY; CDR2 reads SMNVEV (reference sequence). J gave up 4 bases and V 2 bases, and 2 bases lay outside the gene matches. The CDR3 is 15 amino acids. CDR3 region: CASSLRTSGSYEQYF. Written as DNA, the CDR3 is TGTGCCAGCAGTTTAAGGACTAGCGGGAGTTACGAGCAGTACTTC.

In the case of this clone: A read error may account for a junction end that differs from germline. The chain is built from TRBV7-7 and TRBJ2-1; the match to TRBD2 covers 8 bases. The length of the CDR3 is 15 residues. Germline V gene sequence: CDR1 SSHAT, CDR2 FNYEAQ (reference sequence). CDR3 in amino acids: CASSLARGGRNEQFF. The CDR3 DNA is TGTGCTAGCAGCTTAGCGAGGGGCGGGAGGAATGAGCAGTTCTTC.

This clone showed up just once. The chain recombines TRBV5-1 with TRBJ2-1; 9 bases are a match to TRBD1. This CDR3 contains 13 residues. Trimming at V came to 6 bases and at J to 4 bases, leaving 2 bases not matched to a gene. Looked up from germline, CDR1 is SGHRS and CDR2 is YFSETQ. CDR3 sequence (DNA): TGCGCCAGCACAGGACAGGGGTACAATGAGCAGTTCTTC. Translation gives CASTGQGYNEQFF.

This clone has only a few counts. The chain combines TRBV14 with TRBJ1-6, with D possibly being TRBD1 (5 bases). The CDR3 is 15 amino acids. The V end lost 0 bases, the J end lost 12 bases, and 15 bases lay between the germline ends. Germline V gene lookup returns CDR1 SGHDN and CDR2 FVKESK. The CDR3 sequence: CASSQDPGRTGPLHF. CDR3 nucleotide sequence: TGTGCCAGCAGCCAAGACCCAGGGCGCACCGGACCCCTCCACTTT. The full variable domain, rest sourced from reference TRBV14 and TRBJ1-6, is EAGVTQFPSHSVIEKGQTVTLRCDPISGHDNLYWYRRVMGKEIKFLLHFVKESKQDESGMPNNRFLAERTGGTYSTLKVQPAELEDSGVYFCASSQDPGRTGPLHFGNGTRLTVT.

This clone is a singleton in its sample. The chain joins TRBV15 to TRBJ2-3; D might be TRBD1 (5 bases). The germline V and J ends were trimmed by 0 bases and 6 bases, with 7 bases remaining between them. Germline V CDR1 and CDR2: LNHNV, YYDKDF (reference sequence). This CDR3 has 13 residues. CDR3 region: CATSRDQGDTQYF. CDR3 sequence (DNA): TGTGCCACCAGCAGAGATCAGGGCGATACGCAGTATTTT.

This rearrangement joins TRBV5-1 to TRBJ1-2; D unclear. Germline V gene lookup returns CDR1 SGHRS and CDR2 YFSETQ. The length of the CDR3 is 14 residues. Trimming stripped 0 bases from V and 1 base from J, with 7 bases between. CDR3 DNA sequence: TGCGCCAGCAGCTTGGGAGGGAGTAACTATGGCTACACCTTC. This sequence encodes CASSLGGSNYGYTF.

This clone appeared once. The chain combines TRBV6-2 or TRBV6-3 with TRBJ2-5; 12 nucleotides align to TRBD2. CDR3 length: 15 amino acids. Germline CDR1 is MNHEY and CDR2 is SVGEGT. Trimming cost V 6 bases and J 4 bases; bases outside gene matches: 6. This CDR3 reads CASSLAGGPGETQYF. CDR3 sequence (DNA): TGTGCCAGCAGCCTAGCGGGAGGGCCAGGAGAGACCCAGTACTTC.

The chain links TRBV28 to TRBJ1-1; unclear D gene. Trimming cost V 6 bases and J 10 bases, with 18 bases left between them. This CDR3 has 13 residues. CDR1 and CDR2 from the germline V gene are MDHEN and SYDVKM. Written as DNA, the CDR3 is TGTGCCAGCAGCTCCCACGGGAAGGGATCAGCTTTCTTT. Protein: CASSSHGKGSAFF.

V usage is TRBV18 and J usage is TRBJ1-4; 7 nucleotides agree with TRBD1. This CDR3 comprises 13 residues. The V and J ends lost 4 bases and 6 bases, in that order; junction bases with no gene match: 2. The germline V gene has CDR1 KGHSH and CDR2 LQKENI. The CDR3 reads CASSLTGDEKLFF. In nucleotides, the CDR3 is TGTGCCAGCTCACTCACAGGGGATGAAAAACTGTTTTTT.

The CDR3 loop reads CAISARIDRGRGELFF. In nucleotides, the CDR3 is TGTGCCATCAGTGCCCGAATCGACAGGGGGCGCGGGGAGCTGTTTTTT. The rearrangement links TRBV10-3 to TRBJ2-2, with 10 bases that match TRBD1. Germline CDR1 ENHRY, CDR2 SYGVKD. The CDR3 runs 16 residues. V trimming: 4 bases; J trimming: 7 bases; junction bases outside the gene matches: 9.

The chain recombines TRBV12-3 or TRBV12-4 with TRBJ2-3; TRBD2 might be the D (6 bases). This CDR3 has 13 residues. V was pared by 7 bases and J by 4 bases, with 12 bases between. The CDR3 nucleotides read TGTGCCAGCACCCCGGACTACTCAGATACGCAGTATTTT. Translated: CASTPDYSDTQYF.

The V call is TRBV11-1, the J call TRBJ2-7; 8 nucleotides match TRBD1. The ends lost 3 bases at V and 3 bases at J; junction bases unmatched: 7. Germline V gene sequence: CDR1 SGHAT, CDR2 FQDESV (reference sequence). This CDR3 is 15 amino acids long. The CDR3 is CASSFQDRALYEQYF. The CDR3 nucleotides are TGTGCCAGCAGCTTCCAGGACAGGGCTCTCTACGAGCAGTACTTC.

This clone turned up a few times. CDR3 coding DNA: TGCGCCAGCAGCCAAGAGGCGCCAGGGGGTAGACCTAGGAATCAGCCCCAGCATTTT. It translates to CASSQEAPGGRPRNQPQHF. The chain joins TRBV4-1 to TRBJ1-5; 7 bases are shared with TRBD1. CDR3 length: 19 amino acids. Germline V lookup: CDR1 MGHRA, CDR2 YSYEKL. Trimming removed 0 bases from V and 4 bases from J; junction bases left unmatched: 15.

The rearrangement links TRBV11-2 to TRBJ2-1; 7 bases map to TRBD1. CDR3 length equals 14 residues. The V gene's germline CDR1 is SGHAT and CDR2 FQNNGV. V lost 5 bases to trimming and J lost 3 bases; unmatched junction nucleotides: 4. CDR3 coding DNA: TGTGCCAGCAGCCCTAGACAGGGCTACAATGAGCAGTTCTTC. Protein product: CASSPRQGYNEQFF. Combining the CDR3 with reference TRBV11-2 and TRBJ2-1 gives the whole variable domain EAGVAQSPRYKIIEKRQSVAFWCNPISGHATLYWYQQILGQGPKLLIQFQNNGVVDDSQLPKDRFSAERLKGVDSTLKIQPAKLEDSAVYLCASSPRQGYNEQFFGPGTRLTVL.

The J gene is TRBJ2-5, the V gene TRBV29-1; TRBD2 is a possible D gene (6 bases). Germline V gene data show CDR1 as SQVTM and CDR2 as ANQGSEA. The CDR3 length is 12 residues. V lost 6 bases, J lost 4 bases, and 12 bases lay in between. The CDR3 here is CSVGGRGETQYF. CDR3 bases: TGCAGCGTCGGAGGGAGAGGAGAGACCCAGTACTTC. The full variable domain, rest sourced from reference TRBV29-1 and TRBJ2-5, is SAVISQKPSRDICQRGTSLTIQCQVDSQVTMMFWYRQQPGQSLTLIATANQGSEATYESGFVIDKFPISRPNLTFSTLTVSNMSPEDSSIYLCSVGGRGETQYFGPGTRLLVL.

The V and J genes are TRBV7-2 and TRBJ2-5, with D possibly TRBD2 on 6 matching bases. V shed 3 bases and J shed 3 bases, with 11 bases lying between them. The CDR3 is made up of 14 amino acids. Germline CDR1 and CDR2: SGHTA and FQGNSA. CDR3 nucleotide sequence: TGTGCCAGCAGCTTCGGCGGAGGGAAAGAGACCCAGTACTTC. It is translated as CASSFGGGKETQYF.

This sequence joins TRBV18 and TRBJ1-6, with 9 bases identical to TRBD1. CDR1 and CDR2 from the germline V gene are KGHSH and LQKENI. The CDR3 extends over 15 amino acids. The V gene end was trimmed by 3 bases and the J gene end by 10 bases; junction bases not matched to a gene: 7. The CDR3 loop reads CASSPTGGGESPLHF. The DNA for the CDR3 is TGTGCCAGCTCACCTACAGGGGGCGGAGAATCACCCCTCCACTTT.

The chain joins TRBV28 to TRBJ2-1; TRBD2 matches 11 bases. The germline V gene encodes CDR1 MDHEN and CDR2 SYDVKM. CDR3 length: 12 residues. V shed 5 bases and J 10 bases; nucleotides not matched to a gene: 1. Here the CDR3 reads CASSRTSGEQFF. The CDR3 DNA reads TGTGCCAGCAGTAGGACTAGCGGGGAGCAGTTCTTC. Variable domain in full (rest from reference TRBV28 and TRBJ2-1): DVKVTQSSRYLVKRTGEKVFLECVQDMDHENMFWYRQDPGLGLRLIYFSYDVKMKEKGDIPEGYSVSREKKERFSLILESASTNQTSMYLCASSRTSGEQFFGPGTRLTVL.

The chain joins TRBV6-1 to TRBJ2-1; 15 nucleotides match TRBD2. J was trimmed by 5 bases and V by 3 bases; bases with no gene match: 8. The CDR3 contains 18 residues. Germline assignment: CDR1 MNHNS and CDR2 SASEGT. The CDR3 spells CASSDWGLAGGSHNEQFF. CDR3 nucleotide sequence: TGTGCCAGCAGTGATTGGGGACTAGCGGGAGGAAGCCACAATGAGCAGTTCTTC.

The rearrangement joins TRBV28 to TRBJ1-5; no firm D call. This CDR3 has 14 amino acids. Germline V lookup: CDR1 MDHEN, CDR2 SYDVKM. V lost 8 bases and J lost 6, with 17 bases in between. CDR3 nucleotides: TGTGCCAGCTGGAGATACACCCACCCTCAGCCCCAGCATTTT. This codes for CASWRYTHPQPQHF.

V usage is TRBV13 and J usage is TRBJ2-2, with D tentatively TRBD1 (7 bases). Deletions cut 4 bases from V and 6 bases from J, with 21 bases between. Germline values: CDR1 PRHDT, CDR2 FYEKMQ (reference sequence). There are 17 residues in the CDR3. The CDR3 reads CASSSPPHRGGSGELFF. CDR3 coding DNA: TGTGCCAGCAGCTCCCCCCCCCACAGGGGAGGATCCGGGGAGCTGTTTTTT.